These T cell receptor beta chains were read from a single sample in a study of T cell changes during pregnancy in multiple sclerosis. Method: immunoSEQ multiplex PCR; TCRdb's copy keeps in-frame clones and lacks some. The table has roughly 80,000 clones, 92% seen once; the top ten hold approximately 1.5%. Sequences were derived from peripheral blood, sampled before pregnancy. The receptor source for this set is a female donor with multiple sclerosis, enrolled in a pregnancy study. The CDR3 runs from the conserved cysteine through the conserved F or W. D genes are given only for firm matches. Clone size is not always given. Where it is, it says once, few, many or a class for expanded clones.

j_gene | v_gene | abundance | d_gene | CDR3nt | CDR3aa
TRBJ2-1 | TRBV11-2 | NA | TRBD2 | TGTGCCAGCAGCCTCGCGGGGGGGGGCTCCTACAATGAGCAGTTCTTC | CASSLAGGGSYNEQFF
TRBJ1-6 | TRBV2 | few | NA | TGTGCCAGCAGTGAATTGAGGAATTCACCCCTCCACTTT | CASSELRNSPLHF
TRBJ2-1 | TRBV4-2 | NA | TRBD2 | TGTGCCAGCAGCCCGGAGTCCGGGACTAGCTTTTACAATGAGCAGTTCTTC | CASSPESGTSFYNEQFF
TRBJ2-5 | TRBV4-1 | NA | NA | TGCGCCAGCAGCCAAGAGCAGGGTTCGAAGACCCAGTACTTC | CASSQEQGSKTQYF
TRBJ2-5 | TRBV4-1 | NA | NA | TGCGCCAGCAGCGATCCCGGCGGCCACGCGGGGCAAGAGACCCAGTACTTC | CASSDPGGHAGQETQYF
TRBJ2-7 | TRBV9 | NA | NA | TGTGCCAGCAGCGTAGGGAGGGACGGAACCTACGAGCAGTACTTC | CASSVGRDGTYEQYF
TRBJ2-5 | TRBV5-4 | NA | TRBD2 | TGTGCCAGCAGCTTGGGGACTAGCGGGGGGGCTGGAGAGACCCAGTACTTC | CASSLGTSGGAGETQYF
TRBJ2-7 | TRBV28 | NA | NA | TGTGCCAGCAGTTACCGGTCTCCGGGGGAAGAGCAGTACTTC | CASSYRSPGEEQYF
TRBJ2-7 | TRBV7-9 | NA | NA | TGTGCCAGCAGCTTAGGTGGACAACCATGGTACTTC | CASSLGGQPWYF
TRBJ2-3 | TRBV6-4 | NA | NA | TGTGCCAGCAGACGGAGGGAATCAGATACGCAGTATTTT | CASRRRESDTQYF
TRBJ1-6 | TRBV14 | NA | NA | TGTGCCAGCAGCCAAATAGGCAGGGTGGGTTCACCCCTCCACTTT | CASSQIGRVGSPLHF
TRBJ1-1 | TRBV14 | NA | NA | TGTGCCAGCAGCAGCTTAGGGGGCACTGAAGCTTTCTTT | CASSSLGGTEAFF
TRBJ2-3 | TRBV6-4 | NA | TRBD2 | TGTGCCAGCAGTGCCGGTAGCGGGGGTTTCGGCACAGATACGCAGTATTTT | CASSAGSGGFGTDTQYF
TRBJ1-2 | TRBV6-5 | NA | NA | TGTGCCAGCAGTTACTCCGACAGTAACTATGGCTACACCTTC | CASSYSDSNYGYTF
TRBJ1-1 | TRBV7-6 | NA | TRBD1 | TGTGCCAGCAGCCGACAGGGGCTGGGAACTTTCTTT | CASSRQGLGTFF
TRBJ1-6 | TRBV2 | NA | TRBD1 | TGTGCCAGCAGTGGGGACAGGGGTAGGAATTCACCCCTCCACTTT | CASSGDRGRNSPLHF
TRBJ2-5 | TRBV5-1 | NA | NA | TGCGCCAGCGGGGGGGCCGCGCAAGAGACCCAGTACTTC | CASGGAAQETQYF
TRBJ1-3 | TRBV6-6 | NA | NA | TGTGCCAGCATATTGGGGGGGCAAGTCTCTGGAAACACCATATATTTT | CASILGGQVSGNTIYF
TRBJ2-7 | TRBV14 | NA | NA | TGTGCCAGCAGCCAAACGGTTTACGAGCAGTACTTC | CASSQTVYEQYF
TRBJ2-1 | TRBV29-1 | once | NA | TGCAGCGTCGTACCGGTGACTTACAATGAGCAGTTCTTC | CSVVPVTYNEQFF
TRBJ2-7 | TRBV18 | NA | TRBD1 | TGTGCCAGCTCTCCTCCAAAGGGGGCTGGTTACGAGCAGTACTTC | CASSPPKGAGYEQYF
TRBJ1-2 | TRBV10-3 | NA | NA | TGTGCCATCAGTGAGTCTGGTCAGGGAAACTATGGCTACACCTTC | CAISESGQGNYGYTF
TRBJ1-6 | TRBV30 | NA | NA | TGTGCCTGGACCGGCCAGGGGAGCTCACCCCTCCACTTT | CAWTGQGSSPLHF
TRBJ2-7 | TRBV11-2 | NA | TRBD2 | TGTGCCAGCAGCTTCAGCGGGGGTATGGGCGAGCAGTACTTC | CASSFSGGMGEQYF
TRBJ1-2 | TRBV14 | NA | TRBD1 | TGTGCCAGCAGCTGGGACAGGGCGCCGGGCTACACCTTC | CASSWDRAPGYTF